This T cell receptor beta chain was captured by sequencing in a study of T cell repertoires in cytomegalovirus infection (dated by TCRdb to the late 2010s). As for the study more broadly: Donor HLA type was relevant to the analysis, as public TCR beta signatures indicated carriage of CMV infection together with the matching HLA type. Broad study findings and their caveats: In both this cohort and an independent cohort of 352 donors, the cumulative frequency of public TCR beta family members distinguished carriers of CMV infection plus the relevant HLA type. The ex vivo response was dominated by HLA-C-restricted CMV-specific TCR beta clonotypes, and the single most frequent clonotype in two of eight donors was supplied by these HLA-C-restricted clonotypes.

The run used an Illumina HiSeq 1500. Clones were called with MiXCR by TCRdb after fastp trimmed the public reads at Q25, and only in-frame beta chains were retained. Rows are combined by CDR3 protein, so each entry shows the most common genes and DNA. The sample has some 400,000 distinct CDR3 sequences on record, 25% to 40% of them singletons. The biggest ten clones account for 12% to 15% of the sample. Remarks on this clonotype: Its antigen remains unidentified. Nothing much larger sits one base from this clone, and base qualities are not available.

V is shortened by 1 base, J by 2 bases, and the region joining them spans 14 bases. Reading from cysteine to phenylalanine, the CDR3 counts 16 amino acids. The DNA shown is the 48-base CDR3, in frame from base 1. The germline V gene (reference sequence) specifies MNHEY as CDR1 and SMNVEV as CDR2. This receptor was taken from a human donor in good health (CMV status not recorded). Some clones in this sample may be carry-over from other donors' samples. Source material: PBMCs. In this chain, TRBV27 is recombined with TRBJ1-1; the best D guess is TRBD1, with 5 bases matching. The DNA is as follows: TGTGCCAGCAGTTTATTAGGGGTGGGAGAAAACACTGAAGCTTTCTTT. Its product reads: CASSLLGVGENTEAFF.